These 15 T cell receptor beta chains came from one sample sequenced in a study of T cell responses to AZD1222 COVID-19 vaccine. Profiling relied on immunoSEQ multiplex PCR, and the TCRdb table lists in-frame clones only, not all of them. Of 150,000 to 160,000 clones listed, about nine tenths are singletons. Sequencing used peripheral blood, obtained on day 0 of MenACWY control vaccination. The origin of the receptors is an adult in good health.

The J gene is TRBJ2-7, the V gene TRBV7-8, with a tentative D call TRBD2 (5 bases). V dropped 7 bases and J dropped 1 base, with 11 bases sitting between them. Germline V gene sequence: CDR1 SGHVS, CDR2 FQNEAQ. The CDR3 consists of 13 residues. The CDR3 reads CASKGGSSYEQYF. DNA for the CDR3: TGTGCCAGCAAAGGCGGGTCTTCCTACGAGCAGTACTTC.

The chain joins TRBV19 to TRBJ1-2; D might be TRBD1 (5 bases). Looked up from germline, CDR1 is LNHDA and CDR2 is SQIVND (reference sequence). V was shortened by 2 bases and J by 6 bases, with 10 bases between the two germline ends. The length of the CDR3 is 13 residues. This CDR3 reads CASSIMGVDGYTF. CDR3 sequence (DNA): TGTGCCAGTAGTATAATGGGGGTGGATGGCTACACCTTC.

The chain employs TRBV3-1 (or the pseudogene TRBV3-2) and TRBJ1-6, with 11 bases matching TRBD1. Trimming removed 4 bases from V and 3 bases from J; junction bases left unmatched: 5. Germline CDR1 LGHDT, CDR2 YNNKEL (reference sequence). The CDR3 is made up of 17 amino acids. CDR3 loop: CASSPGTGGHYNSPLHF. The CDR3 DNA reads TGTGCCAGCAGCCCCGGGACAGGGGGACACTATAATTCACCCCTCCACTTT.

The V call is TRBV7-2, the J call TRBJ1-5, with 9 bases aligning to TRBD1. Germline loops: CDR1 SGHTA, CDR2 FQGNSA. The CDR3 contains 15 residues. Trimming took 3 bases from V and 3 from J; bases not matched to a gene: 3. CDR3 amino acids: CASSFTGGVNQPQHF. CDR3 nucleotides: TGTGCCAGCAGCTTTACAGGGGGCGTCAATCAGCCCCAGCATTTT. Looking up the rest from reference TRBV7-2 and TRBJ1-5 gives the full variable domain: GAGVSQSPSNKVTEKGKDVELRCDPISGHTALYWYRQSLGQGLEFLIYFQGNSAPDKSGLPSDRFSAERTGGSVSTLTIQRTQQEDSAVYLCASSFTGGVNQPQHFGDGTRLSIL.

V is TRBV7-8 and J is TRBJ2-7; 13 nucleotides match TRBD2. Germline CDR1 SGHVS, CDR2 FQNEAQ. The CDR3 is 17 amino acids. J gave up 0 bases and V 6 bases, and 8 bases lay outside the gene matches. CDR3 sequence (DNA): TGTGCCAGCAGTAAGGGGACTAGCGGGATCTCCTCCTACGAGCAGTACGTC. As protein: CASSKGTSGISSYEQYV.

The J gene is TRBJ2-3, the V gene TRBV4-3; perhaps TRBD2 as D (6 bases). This CDR3 region has 13 residues. The germline V gene encodes CDR1 LGHNA and CDR2 YSLEER. V lost 4 bases and J 4 bases, leaving 9 bases between the germline ends. This chain's CDR3 is CASSPASADTQYF. The CDR3 DNA reads as TGCGCCAGCAGCCCGGCTAGCGCAGATACGCAGTATTTT.

This clone was recorded once. The rearrangement links TRBV7-2 to TRBJ2-7; 10 nucleotides align to TRBD1. The CDR3 is 15 amino acids. The V gene end was trimmed by 1 base and the J gene end by 2 bases; junction bases not matched to a gene: 2. The germline V gene has CDR1 SGHTA and CDR2 FQGNSA. The CDR3 reads CASSLGGTGAYEQYF. As DNA, the CDR3 is TGTGCCAGCAGCTTAGGCGGGACAGGGGCCTACGAGCAGTACTTC.

This clone was detected a few times. The V and J genes are TRBV5-6 and TRBJ2-7; D perhaps matches TRBD1 (6 bases). The CDR3 is made up of 13 amino acids. Germline-derived CDR1 and CDR2 are SGHDT and YYEEEE. Trimming took off 0 bases at V and 2 bases at J, with 6 bases between the two ends. The CDR3 sequence: CASSLGDTYEQYV. The CDR3 DNA is TGTGCCAGCAGCTTGGGGGACACCTACGAGCAGTACGTC.

V gene TRBV23-1 combines with J gene TRBJ2-6; the match to TRBD1 covers 11 bases. TRBV23-1 is an ORF for which the function is uncertain. The CDR3 has 18 residues. With V trimmed by 2 bases and J by 0 bases, 3 bases remained unmatched. CDR3 amino acids: CASSQRGTGGSGANVLTF. The CDR3 DNA reads TGCGCCAGCAGTCAAAGAGGGACAGGGGGCTCTGGGGCCAACGTCCTGACTTTC.

This clone came up once. It differs at one base from a far larger clone, so likely a read error. The chain couples TRBV13 to TRBJ1-4; D unclear. Per the germline V gene, CDR1 is PRHDT and CDR2 is FYEKMQ (reference sequence). There are 13 residues in the CDR3. Between the trimmed V and J ends, which lost 2 bases and 7 bases, there was a span of 8 bases. CDR3 loop: CASSLRGGEKLFF. The CDR3 bases are TGTGCCAGCAGCTTACGGGGTGGTGAAAAACTGTTTTTT.

V gene TRBV25-1 combines with J gene TRBJ2-6; 7 bases match TRBD2. The junction had 0 bases not matched to a gene; V was cut back by 5 bases and J by 2 bases. CDR3 size: 14 residues. Germline V gives CDR1 MGHDK, CDR2 SYGVNS. The CDR3 sequence: CASSREAGANVLTF. The CDR3 bases are TGTGCCAGCAGTCGGGAGGCTGGGGCCAACGTCCTGACTTTC.

This chain uses TRBV3-1 (or the pseudogene TRBV3-2) with TRBJ1-6; D not certain. The germline V and J ends were trimmed by 1 base and 7 bases, with 11 bases remaining between them. This CDR3 contains 15 residues. In germline, CDR1 is LGHDT, CDR2 YNNKEL (reference sequence). The CDR3 nucleotides read TGTGCCAGCAGCCAAGCTTTTGGGCAAAATTCACCCCTCCACTTT. It yields the protein CASSQAFGQNSPLHF.

The rearrangement joins TRBV19 to TRBJ1-2; no clear D. V was cut by 5 bases and J by 5 bases, with 15 bases left in between. Germline V gives CDR1 LNHDA, CDR2 SQIVND (reference sequence). This CDR3 spans 14 amino acids. CDR3 protein: CASSASPSLYGYTF. DNA for the CDR3: TGTGCCAGTAGTGCCAGCCCATCTCTTTATGGCTACACCTTC.

This sequence joins TRBV19 and TRBJ1-2; 7 positions match TRBD1. The V segment lost 7 bases and the J segment 4 bases; nucleotides outside the gene matches: 9. The CDR3 has 14 amino acids. Germline V gene lookup returns CDR1 LNHDA and CDR2 SQIVND (reference sequence). The CDR3 DNA reads TGTGCCAGTACTCGCGCGGGACAGCCCTATGGCTACACCTTC. This sequence encodes CASTRAGQPYGYTF.

The chain uses TRBV9 and TRBJ2-2; 8 bases align to TRBD1. The CDR3 has 15 amino acids. J lost 3 bases, V lost 4 bases, and 5 bases had no gene match. Per germline, CDR1 SGDLS and CDR2 YYNGEE. CDR3 nucleotide sequence: TGTGCCAGCAGCCAGGGGGCGCGGGACACCGGGGAGCTGTTTTTT. This encodes CASSQGARDTGELFF.